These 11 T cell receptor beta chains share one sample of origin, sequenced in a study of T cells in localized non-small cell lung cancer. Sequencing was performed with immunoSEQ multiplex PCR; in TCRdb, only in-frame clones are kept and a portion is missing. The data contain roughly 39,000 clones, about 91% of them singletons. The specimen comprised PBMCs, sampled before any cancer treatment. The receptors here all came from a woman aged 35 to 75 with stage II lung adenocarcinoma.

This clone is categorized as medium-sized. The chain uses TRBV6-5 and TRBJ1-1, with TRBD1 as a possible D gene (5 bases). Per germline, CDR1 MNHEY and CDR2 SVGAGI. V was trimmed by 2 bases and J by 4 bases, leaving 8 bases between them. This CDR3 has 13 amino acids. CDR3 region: CASSYRGATEAFF. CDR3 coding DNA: TGTGCCAGCAGTTACAGGGGAGCCACTGAAGCTTTCTTT.

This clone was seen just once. The CDR3 here is CASSWGQANYGYTF. DNA for the CDR3: TGTGCCAGCAGTTGGGGACAGGCTAACTATGGCTACACCTTC. V and J are TRBV6-5 and TRBJ1-2, with 8 bases fitting TRBD1. Germline CDR1 reads MNHEY; CDR2 reads SVGAGI. The CDR3 is 14 amino acids. V shed 4 bases, J shed 0 bases, and the junction held 1 base outside the gene matches.

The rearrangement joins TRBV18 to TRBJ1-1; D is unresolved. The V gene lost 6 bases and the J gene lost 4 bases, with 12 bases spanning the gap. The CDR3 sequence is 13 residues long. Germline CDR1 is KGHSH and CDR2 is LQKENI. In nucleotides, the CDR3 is TGTGCCAGCTCGACCTACCGGGGCACTGAAGCTTTCTTT. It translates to CASSTYRGTEAFF.

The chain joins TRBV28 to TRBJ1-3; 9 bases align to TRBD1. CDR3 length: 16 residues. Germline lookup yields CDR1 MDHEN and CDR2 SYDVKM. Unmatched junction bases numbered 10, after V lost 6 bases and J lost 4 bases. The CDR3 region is CASSNPRGQGGNTIYF. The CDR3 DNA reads TGTGCCAGCAGCAACCCTAGGGGACAGGGAGGAAACACCATATATTTT.

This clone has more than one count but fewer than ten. DNA for the CDR3: TGTGCCACAGGGGTACCGGGCTCCTATAATTCACCCCTCCACTTT. Amino acid sequence: CATGVPGSYNSPLHF. V usage is TRBV28 and J usage is TRBJ1-6, with D tentatively TRBD1 (6 bases). V was clipped by 10 bases and J by 0 bases, with 13 bases between them. This CDR3 has 15 amino acids. Germline lookup yields CDR1 MDHEN and CDR2 SYDVKM.

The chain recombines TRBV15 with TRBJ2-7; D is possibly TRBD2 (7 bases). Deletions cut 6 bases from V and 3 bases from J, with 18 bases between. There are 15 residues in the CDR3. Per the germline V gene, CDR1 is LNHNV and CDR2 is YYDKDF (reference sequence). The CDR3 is CATSDRSAGDYEQYF. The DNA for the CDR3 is TGTGCCACCAGTGACAGGTCTGCGGGGGACTACGAGCAGTACTTC.

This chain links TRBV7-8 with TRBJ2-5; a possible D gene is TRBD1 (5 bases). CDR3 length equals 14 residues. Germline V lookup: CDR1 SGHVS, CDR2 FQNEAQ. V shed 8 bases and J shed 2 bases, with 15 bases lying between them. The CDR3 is CASRKLTGQETQYF. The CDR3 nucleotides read TGTGCCAGCCGCAAACTAACAGGTCAAGAGACCCAGTACTTC. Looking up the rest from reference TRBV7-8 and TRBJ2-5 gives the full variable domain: GAGVSQSPRYKVAKRGQDVALRCDPISGHVSLFWYQQALGQGPEFLTYFQNEAQLDKSGLPSDRFFAERPEGSVSTLKIQRTQQEDSAVYLCASRKLTGQETQYFGPGTRLLVL.

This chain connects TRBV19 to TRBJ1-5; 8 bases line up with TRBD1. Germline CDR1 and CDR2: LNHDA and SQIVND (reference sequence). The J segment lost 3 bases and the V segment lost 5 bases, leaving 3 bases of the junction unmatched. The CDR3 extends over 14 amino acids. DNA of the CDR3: TGTGCCAGTAGTGGACAGGGCCTCAATCAGCCCCAGCATTTT. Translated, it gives CASSGQGLNQPQHF.

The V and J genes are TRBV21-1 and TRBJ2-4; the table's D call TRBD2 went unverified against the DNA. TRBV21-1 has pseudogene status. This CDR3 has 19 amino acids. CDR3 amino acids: CASSKRGPGQGLAKNIQYF. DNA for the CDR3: TGTGCCAGCAGCAAAAGGGGCCCCGGGCAGGGACTAGCCAAAAACATTCAGTACTTC.

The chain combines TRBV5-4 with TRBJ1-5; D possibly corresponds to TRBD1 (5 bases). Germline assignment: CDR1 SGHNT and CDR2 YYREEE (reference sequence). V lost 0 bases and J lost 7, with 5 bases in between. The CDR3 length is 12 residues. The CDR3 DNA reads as TGTGCCAGCAGCTTGGGGGACCAGCCCCAGCATTTT. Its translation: CASSLGDQPQHF.

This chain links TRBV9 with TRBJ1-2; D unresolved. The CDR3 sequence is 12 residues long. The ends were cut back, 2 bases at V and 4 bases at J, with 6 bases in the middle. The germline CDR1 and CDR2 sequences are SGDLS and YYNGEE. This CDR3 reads CASSVNFYGYTF. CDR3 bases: TGTGCCAGCAGCGTCAATTTCTATGGCTACACCTTC.